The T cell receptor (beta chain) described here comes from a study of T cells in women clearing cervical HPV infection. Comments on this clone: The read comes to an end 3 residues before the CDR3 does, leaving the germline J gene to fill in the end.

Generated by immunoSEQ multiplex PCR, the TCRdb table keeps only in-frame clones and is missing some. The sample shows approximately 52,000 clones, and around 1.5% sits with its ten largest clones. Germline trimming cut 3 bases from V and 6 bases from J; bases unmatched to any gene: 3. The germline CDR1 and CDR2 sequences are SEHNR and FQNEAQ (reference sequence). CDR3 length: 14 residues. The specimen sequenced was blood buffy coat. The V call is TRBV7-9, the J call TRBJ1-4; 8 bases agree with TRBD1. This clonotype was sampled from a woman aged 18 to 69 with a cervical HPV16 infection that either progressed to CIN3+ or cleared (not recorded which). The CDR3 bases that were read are TGTGCCAGCAGCTTGATGACAGGGGATGAAAAA. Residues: CASSLMTGDEK. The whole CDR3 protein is CASSLMTGDEKLFF.